This passage covers 16 T cell receptor beta chains from one sample sequenced in a study of CD8 T cells in ankylosing spondylitis. TCRdb re-analysed the 5' RACE reads in MiXCR, keeping a single row per CDR3 protein. This table has some 130,000 distinct CDR3 sequences, approximately 8.4% appearing once. Specimen: synovial fluid, either unsorted or a sorted T cell fraction (not recorded which). These receptors originate from a male donor with ankylosing spondylitis.

This clonotype has at least ten counts. The rearrangement uses TRBV7-2 and TRBJ2-1, with 10 nucleotides matching TRBD2. Germline V gene lookup returns CDR1 SGHTA and CDR2 FQGNSA. This CDR3 is built from 15 residues. V dropped 7 bases and J dropped 7; count of bases not matched to a gene: 10. The CDR3 spells CASTPQRGGFNEQFF. In DNA, the CDR3 is TGTGCCAGCACCCCCCAGCGGGGGGGGTTTAATGAGCAGTTCTTC. The whole variable domain, filled in from reference TRBV7-2 and TRBJ2-1, reads GAGVSQSPSNKVTEKGKDVELRCDPISGHTALYWYRQSLGQGLEFLIYFQGNSAPDKSGLPSDRFSAERTGGSVSTLTIQRTQQEDSAVYLCASTPQRGGFNEQFFGPGTRLTVL.

This chain links TRBV12-3 or TRBV12-4 with TRBJ2-3, with a weak D call TRBD2 (7 bases). V was trimmed by 1 base and J by 0 bases, leaving 20 bases between them. The CDR3 length is 19 residues. CDR3 DNA: TGTGCCAGCAGTTTAGGTGGGACCGCGGGGGCACGTAGCACAGATACGCAGTATTTT. This sequence encodes CASSLGGTAGARSTDTQYF.

This clonotype appeared many times. The chain combines TRBV28 with TRBJ2-1; 9 positions agree with TRBD1. The germline V gene encodes CDR1 MDHEN and CDR2 SYDVKM. This CDR3 contains 15 residues. V was pared by 6 bases and J by 2 bases, with 5 bases of the junction left unmatched. The CDR3 reads CASRRTGVAYNEQFF. The DNA for the CDR3 is TGTGCCAGCAGACGGACAGGGGTGGCCTACAATGAGCAGTTCTTC. The full variable domain, in which reference TRBV28 and TRBJ2-1 provide the parts outside the CDR3, is DVKVTQSSRYLVKRTGEKVFLECVQDMDHENMFWYRQDPGLGLRLIYFSYDVKMKEKGDIPEGYSVSREKKERFSLILESASTNQTSMYLCASRRTGVAYNEQFFGPGTRLTVL.

This clonotype came up many times. V and J are TRBV7-8 and TRBJ2-1; either TRBD1 or TRBD2 may supply D (5 bases each). The CDR3 loop spans 15 amino acids. Trimming shortened V by 2 bases and J by 7 bases, and 15 bases separated the two germline ends. Germline-derived CDR1 and CDR2 are SGHVS and FQNEAQ. In DNA form, the CDR3 reads TGTGCCAGCAGCTTAAGGGACGGGCCGGGTAATGAGCAGTTCTTC. This sequence encodes CASSLRDGPGNEQFF.

Ten or more counts support this clonotype. V gene TRBV6-4 combines with J gene TRBJ1-4; D remains ambiguous. CDR3 length: 11 amino acids. V lost 10 bases and J 8 bases, leaving 11 bases between the germline ends. Germline V gene sequence: CDR1 MRHNA, CDR2 SNTAGT. The CDR3 loop reads CAIHSGEKLFF. CDR3 bases: TGTGCCATCCACAGTGGGGAAAAACTGTTTTTT.

This clonotype was counted many times. The gene calls are TRBV6-2 or TRBV6-3 and TRBJ1-3; D is ambiguous. Germline V gene lookup returns CDR1 MNHEY and CDR2 SVGEGT. V gave up 7 bases and J gave up 0 bases, with 16 bases separating them. CDR3 length equals 16 residues. CDR3 loop: CASKGSTDSSGNTIYF. The CDR3 coding sequence is TGTGCCAGCAAGGGATCTACGGATAGCTCTGGAAACACCATATATTTT.

This clonotype occurred many times. The chain employs TRBV20-1 and TRBJ2-3, with 7 bases matching TRBD2. J gave up 3 bases and V 3 bases, and 6 bases lay outside the gene matches. Germline-derived CDR1 and CDR2 are DFQATT and SNEGSKA (reference sequence). The CDR3 extends over 14 amino acids. CDR3 bases: TGCAGTGCTAGTCTCCCCGGGAGGACAGATACGCAGTATTTT. Translating it yields CSASLPGRTDTQYF.

This clonotype was seen a few times. V usage is TRBV6-2 or TRBV6-3 and J usage is TRBJ2-7; D unresolved. Deletions cut 5 bases from V and 4 bases from J, with 12 bases between. CDR1 is MNHEY, CDR2 SVGEGT, per germline. This CDR3 has 13 amino acids. CDR3 residues: CASSRTIGYEQYF. For the CDR3, the DNA is TGTGCCAGCAGTAGGACCATCGGTTACGAGCAGTACTTC.

This clonotype came up many times. The V and J genes are TRBV7-2 and TRBJ1-1, with a possible D match to TRBD1 (5 bases). Deletions cut 5 bases from V and 4 bases from J, with 17 bases between. Germline lookup yields CDR1 SGHTA and CDR2 FQGNSA. The length of the CDR3 is 15 residues. The CDR3 region is CASSAQTVWSTEAFF. The CDR3 DNA sequence: TGTGCCAGCAGCGCCCAGACAGTTTGGTCCACTGAAGCTTTCTTT.

This clonotype showed up many times. This chain connects TRBV7-9 to TRBJ1-4; D call uncertain. V lost 11 bases to trimming and J lost 6 bases, with 13 bases between them. Per the germline V gene, CDR1 is SEHNR and CDR2 is FQNEAQ (reference sequence). The CDR3 loop spans 12 amino acids. DNA of the CDR3: TGTGCCGGGGAGGGTTTGGATGAAAAACTGTTTTTT. This sequence encodes CAGEGLDEKLFF.

This clonotype was seen a few times. This chain joins TRBV5-1 and TRBJ2-3, with TRBD1 as a possible D gene (6 bases). The CDR3 is made up of 15 amino acids. V was trimmed by 5 bases and J by 6 bases, leaving 19 bases between them. Germline values: CDR1 SGHRS, CDR2 YFSETQ. The DNA of the CDR3 is TGCGCCAGCAGTCAACCGGGGCACAGGGCGGATACGCAGTATTTT. It specifies CASSQPGHRADTQYF.

This clonotype appeared a few times. The CDR3 DNA reads as TGTGCCAGCAGCCGTATTGCAGGGACAGGGCTCGGGGAGCTGTTTTTT. Its protein is CASSRIAGTGLGELFF. The chain combines TRBV7-2 with TRBJ2-2, with 9 nucleotides matching TRBD1. After removal of 5 bases from V and 7 bases from J, the junction contained 11 bases not matched to a gene. Germline V gives CDR1 SGHTA, CDR2 FQGNSA. The CDR3 covers 16 residues. Based on the CDR3 plus reference TRBV7-2 and TRBJ2-2, the full variable domain is GAGVSQSPSNKVTEKGKDVELRCDPISGHTALYWYRQSLGQGLEFLIYFQGNSAPDKSGLPSDRFSAERTGGSVSTLTIQRTQQEDSAVYLCASSRIAGTGLGELFFGEGSRLTVL.

This clonotype was counted only a few times. The chain has TRBV27 and TRBJ2-6, with D perhaps being TRBD1 or TRBD2 (6 bases each). Germline V gene lookup returns CDR1 MNHEY and CDR2 SMNVEV (reference sequence). This CDR3 region has 17 residues. V was clipped by 6 bases and J by 0 bases, with 15 bases between them. Written as DNA, the CDR3 is TGTGCCAGCAGATCCGGAGGGACAAGCTCTGGGGCCAACGTCCTGACTTTC. Translation: CASRSGGTSSGANVLTF.

This clonotype was observed a handful of times. CDR3: CASSLRAGARYNEQFF. In DNA, the CDR3 is TGTGCCAGCAGTTTACGGGCGGGAGCGAGATACAATGAGCAGTTCTTC. This sequence joins TRBV28 and TRBJ2-1; 7 positions match TRBD2. This CDR3 region has 16 residues. Germline V gives CDR1 MDHEN, CDR2 SYDVKM. After removal of 2 bases from V and 4 bases from J, the junction contained 8 bases not matched to a gene.

The table lists this clonotype with many counts. V gene TRBV30 combines with J gene TRBJ2-1, with no clear D. The V gene lost 2 bases and the J gene lost 3 bases, with 5 bases spanning the gap. CDR1 and CDR2 (germline): GTSNPN, SVGIG (reference sequence). CDR3 size: 12 residues. CDR3 bases: TGTGCCTGGAGTCTGAACTACAATGAGCAGTTCTTC. Its translation is CAWSLNYNEQFF.

This clonotype was detected ten times or more. The chain uses TRBV9 and TRBJ1-2, with D unclear. V was cut by 1 base and J by 3 bases, with 10 bases left in between. The CDR3 loop spans 14 amino acids. Germline CDR1 is SGDLS and CDR2 is YYNGEE. The CDR3 sequence: CASSVSKGYYGYTF. The CDR3 DNA reads as TGTGCCAGCAGCGTAAGCAAGGGATACTATGGCTACACCTTC.